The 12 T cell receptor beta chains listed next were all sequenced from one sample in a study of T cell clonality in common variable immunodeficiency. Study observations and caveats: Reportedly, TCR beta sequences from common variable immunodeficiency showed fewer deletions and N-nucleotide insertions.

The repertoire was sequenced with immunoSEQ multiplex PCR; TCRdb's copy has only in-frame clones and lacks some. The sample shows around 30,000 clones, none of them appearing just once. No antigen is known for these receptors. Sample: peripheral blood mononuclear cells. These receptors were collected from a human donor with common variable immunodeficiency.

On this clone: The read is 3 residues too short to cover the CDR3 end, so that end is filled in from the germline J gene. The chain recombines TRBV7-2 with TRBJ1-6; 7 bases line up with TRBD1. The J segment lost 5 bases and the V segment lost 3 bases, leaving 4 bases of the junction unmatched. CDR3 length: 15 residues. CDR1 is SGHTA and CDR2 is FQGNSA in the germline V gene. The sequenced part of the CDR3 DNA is TGTGCCAGCAGCTTGGGTACAGGGGATAATTCACCC. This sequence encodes CASSLGTGDNSP. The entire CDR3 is CASSLGTGDNSPLHF.

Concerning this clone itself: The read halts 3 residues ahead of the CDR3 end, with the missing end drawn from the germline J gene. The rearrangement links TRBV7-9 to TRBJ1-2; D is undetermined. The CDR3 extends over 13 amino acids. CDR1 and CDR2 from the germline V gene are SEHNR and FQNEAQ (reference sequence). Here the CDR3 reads CASRLSSSWGYTF. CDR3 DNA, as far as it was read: TGTGCCAGCAGATTATCTAGTTCGTGGGGC.

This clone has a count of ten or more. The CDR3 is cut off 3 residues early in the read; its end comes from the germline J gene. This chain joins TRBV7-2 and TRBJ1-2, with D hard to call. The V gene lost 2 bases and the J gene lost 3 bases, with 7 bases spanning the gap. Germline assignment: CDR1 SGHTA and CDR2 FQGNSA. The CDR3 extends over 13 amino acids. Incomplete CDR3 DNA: TGTGCCAGCAGCTTAACAACAGACTATGGC. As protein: CASSLTTDYG. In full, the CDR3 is CASSLTTDYGYTF.

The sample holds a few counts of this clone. The CDR3 region is CASSTSGYNEQFF. Partial CDR3 DNA: TGCGCCAGCAGTACTAGCGGCTACAATGAG. The J gene is TRBJ2-1, the V gene TRBV10-2; 8 bases fit TRBD2. The CDR3 end is not reached by the read, which stops 3 residues before it; the germline J gene fills it in. V lost 5 bases and J lost 3; bases outside the gene matches: 0. Germline V lookup: CDR1 WSHSY, CDR2 SAAADI. The length of the CDR3 is 13 residues.

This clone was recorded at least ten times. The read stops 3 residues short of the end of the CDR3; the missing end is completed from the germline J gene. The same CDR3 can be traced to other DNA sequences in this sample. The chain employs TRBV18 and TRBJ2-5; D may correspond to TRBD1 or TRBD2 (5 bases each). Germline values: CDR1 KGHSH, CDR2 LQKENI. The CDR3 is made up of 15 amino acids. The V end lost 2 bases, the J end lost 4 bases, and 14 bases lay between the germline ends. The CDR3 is CASSPARGQGETQYF. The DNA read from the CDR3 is TGTGCCAGCTCACCAGCTCGAGGGCAGGGAGAGACC.

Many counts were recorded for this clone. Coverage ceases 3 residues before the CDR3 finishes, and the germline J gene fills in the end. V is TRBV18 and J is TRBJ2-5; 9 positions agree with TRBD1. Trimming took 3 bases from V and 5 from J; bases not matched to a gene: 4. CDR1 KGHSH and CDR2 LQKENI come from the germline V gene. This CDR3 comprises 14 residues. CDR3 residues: CASSPRDRAETQYF. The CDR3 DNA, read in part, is TGTGCCAGCTCACCGAGGGACAGGGCGGAGACC.

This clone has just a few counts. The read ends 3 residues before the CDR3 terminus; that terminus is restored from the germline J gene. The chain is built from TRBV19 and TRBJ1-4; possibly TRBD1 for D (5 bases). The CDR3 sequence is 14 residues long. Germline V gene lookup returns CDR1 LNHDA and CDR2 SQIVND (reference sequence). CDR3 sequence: CASSMTVVQEQLFF. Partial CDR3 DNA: TGTGCCAGTAGTATGACAGTGGTCCAGGAACAA. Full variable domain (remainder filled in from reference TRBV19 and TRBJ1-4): DGGITQSPKYLFRKEGQNVTLSCEQNLNHDAMYWYRQDPGQGLRLIYYSQIVNDFQKGDIAEGYSVSREKKESFPLTVTSAQKNPTAFYLCASSMTVVQEQLFFGSGTQLSVL.

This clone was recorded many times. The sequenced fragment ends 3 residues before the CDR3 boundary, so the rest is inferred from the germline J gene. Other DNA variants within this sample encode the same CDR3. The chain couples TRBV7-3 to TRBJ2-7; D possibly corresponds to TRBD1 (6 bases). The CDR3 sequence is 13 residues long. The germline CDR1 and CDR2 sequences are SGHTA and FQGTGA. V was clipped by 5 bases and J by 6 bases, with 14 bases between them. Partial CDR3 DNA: TGTGCCAGCAGCACACAGGGTACGGGCGAG. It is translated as CASSTQGTGE. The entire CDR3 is CASSTQGTGEQYF.

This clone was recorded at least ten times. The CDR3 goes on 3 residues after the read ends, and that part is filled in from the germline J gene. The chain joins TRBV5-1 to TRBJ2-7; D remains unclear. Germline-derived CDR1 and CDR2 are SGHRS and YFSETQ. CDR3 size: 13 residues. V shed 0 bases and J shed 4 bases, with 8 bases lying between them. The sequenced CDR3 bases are TGCGCCAGCAGCTTGGAAGGTGTGTACGAG. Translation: CASSLEGVYE. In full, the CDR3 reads CASSLEGVYEQYF.

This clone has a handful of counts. The CDR3 DNA, read in part, is TGTGCCAGCAGCCGGGGACAGACCTACGAG. Translation gives CASSRGQTYE. From start to end, the CDR3 is CASSRGQTYEQYF. V and J are TRBV11-2 and TRBJ2-7; TRBD1 matches 7 bases. With the read ending 3 residues before the CDR3 end, the germline J gene is used to fill in that end. The V and J ends lost 5 bases and 2 bases, in that order; junction bases with no gene match: 3. Germline lookup yields CDR1 SGHAT and CDR2 FQNNGV. The CDR3 has 13 residues.

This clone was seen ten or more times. CDR3 bases read: TGCGCCAGCAGCTGGGGGACATCCCAAGAGACC. This encodes CASSWGTSQET. The entire CDR3 protein reads CASSWGTSQETQYF. The rearrangement joins TRBV5-1 to TRBJ2-5, with a weak D call TRBD1 (6 bases). The CDR3 goes on 3 residues after the read ends, and that part is filled in from the germline J gene. The CDR3 is made up of 14 amino acids. The germline V gene has CDR1 SGHRS and CDR2 YFSETQ. V was pared by 3 bases and J by 1 base, with 10 bases between.

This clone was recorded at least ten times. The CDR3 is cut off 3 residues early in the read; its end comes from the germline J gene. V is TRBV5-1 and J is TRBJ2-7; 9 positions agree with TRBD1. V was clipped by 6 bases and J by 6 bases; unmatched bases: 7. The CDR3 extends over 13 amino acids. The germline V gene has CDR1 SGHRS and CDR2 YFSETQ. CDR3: CASTPGQGSEQYF. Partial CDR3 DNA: TGCGCCAGCACTCCGGGACAGGGATCCGAG.